The next 14 T cell receptor beta chains were all read from a single sample in a study of shared clonotypes between healthy human individuals. Assay used: immunoSEQ multiplex PCR; TCRdb lists only in-frame clones, some missing. The table lists 740,000 or so clones, about three quarters of them singletons. The sample taken for sequencing was memory CD4+ T cells sorted from blood. Subset in this sample: CD45RA-negative fraction. The receptors come from a woman in her 30s in good health.

V is TRBV10-2 and J is TRBJ2-1; 11 bases line up with TRBD2. The CDR3 is 16 amino acids. CDR1 is WSHSY and CDR2 is SAAADI in the germline V gene. With 3 bases clipped from V and 5 bases from J, the junction kept 6 bases outside the gene matches. The CDR3 DNA sequence: TGCGCCAGCAGTGACCGCGGACTAGCGGGTAACAATGAGCAGTTCTTC. Amino acids: CASSDRGLAGNNEQFF.

The chain employs TRBV2 and TRBJ2-5; the D gene is possibly TRBD2 (6 bases). Trimming removed 8 bases from V and 2 bases from J, with 15 bases in between. Germline V gene data show CDR1 as SNHLY and CDR2 as FYNNEI. The CDR3 has 14 residues. CDR3 residues: CASRPSAGQETQYF. The CDR3 DNA reads as TGTGCCAGCCGCCCGTCGGCGGGGCAAGAGACCCAGTACTTC.

This clone was seen more than once but under ten times. This chain links TRBV6-1 with TRBJ1-6; 7 nucleotides match TRBD1. This CDR3 is 13 amino acids long. The trim removed 6 bases at V and 8 bases at J, leaving 4 bases unmatched. CDR1 is MNHNS and CDR2 is SASEGT in the germline V gene. In DNA, the CDR3 is TGTGCCAGCAGAGGGGGCATAGATTCACCCCTCCACTTT. Translation gives CASRGGIDSPLHF.

The V call is TRBV7-9, the J call TRBJ2-1, with TRBD1 matching over 8 bases. Germline CDR1 SEHNR, CDR2 FQNEAQ (reference sequence). The CDR3 runs to 16 residues. V lost 1 base, J lost 8 bases, and 10 bases stayed unmatched. The chain's CDR3 is CASSLGDRNKGDEQFF. The CDR3 DNA is TGTGCCAGCAGCTTAGGGGACAGGAATAAAGGCGATGAGCAGTTCTTC.

This clone was detected once. The chain carries TRBV10-3 and TRBJ2-7; 9 nucleotides align to TRBD1. Germline trimming cut 9 bases from V and 3 bases from J; bases unmatched to any gene: 9. Germline values: CDR1 ENHRY, CDR2 SYGVKD. The CDR3 extends over 14 amino acids. The CDR3 nucleotides are TGTGCCATTTCTTCCGGGACAGGGAACTACGAGCAGTACTTC. Residues: CAISSGTGNYEQYF.

The V and J genes are TRBV2 and TRBJ2-1; TRBD2 aligns across 10 bases. The CDR3 extends over 18 amino acids. The V and J ends lost 0 bases and 2 bases, in that order; junction bases with no gene match: 7. Germline CDR1 SNHLY, CDR2 FYNNEI. The CDR3 DNA sequence: TGTGCCAGCAGTGAAGCGCTTCACGGACTAGCGGCCTACAATGAGCAGTTCTTC. It encodes CASSEALHGLAAYNEQFF.

V gene TRBV4-1 combines with J gene TRBJ2-5; TRBD2 aligns across 15 bases. The CDR3 covers 22 residues. The ends lost 1 base at V and 2 bases at J; junction bases unmatched: 17. The germline V gene encodes CDR1 MGHRA and CDR2 YSYEKL. The CDR3 reads CASSQVRASGGLAGGTQETQYF. The CDR3 nucleotides are TGCGCCAGCAGCCAAGTACGAGCCTCTGGGGGACTAGCGGGAGGTACACAAGAGACCCAGTACTTC.

V and J are TRBV13 and TRBJ2-2; weak D call: TRBD2 (7 bases). The V end was cut by 4 bases, the J end by 0 bases, with 12 bases between. The CDR3 spans 16 residues. Germline V gene lookup returns CDR1 PRHDT and CDR2 FYEKMQ (reference sequence). This chain's CDR3 is CASSSWGGSNTGELFF. DNA of the CDR3: TGTGCCAGCAGCTCGTGGGGGGGCTCGAACACCGGGGAGCTGTTTTTT.

A few counts support this clone. Other nucleotide sequences from this sample produce the same CDR3. The chain recombines TRBV28 with TRBJ1-2; no reliable D call. CDR1 and CDR2 (germline): MDHEN, SYDVKM. The V end was cut by 3 bases, the J end by 0 bases, with 2 bases between. CDR3 length: 12 residues. The DNA of the CDR3 is TGTGCCAGCAGTTTTCCTAACTATGGCTACACCTTC. Protein sequence: CASSFPNYGYTF.

Here the CDR3 DNA reads TGCGCCAGCAGTGATAAGACAGGAAGTTACGACGAGCAGTACTTC. This encodes CASSDKTGSYDEQYF. V is TRBV10-1 and J is TRBJ2-7, with TRBD1 as a possible D gene (6 bases). This CDR3 is built from 15 residues. Looked up from germline, CDR1 is WNHNN and CDR2 is SYGVQD (reference sequence). Trimming stripped 3 bases from V and 5 bases from J, with 17 bases between.

On this clone itself: Given a far larger clone just one base away, this is likely a sequencing read error. Other DNA sequences within the sample encode an identical CDR3. V gene TRBV18 combines with J gene TRBJ2-7, with TRBD1 as a possible D gene (6 bases). This CDR3 is 13 amino acids long. Trimming took 3 bases from V and 4 from J, leaving 10 bases between them. Germline CDR1 KGHSH, CDR2 LQKENI. The DNA for the CDR3 is TGTGCCAGCTCACCGGGGGCAGGGTACGAGCAGTACTTC. Amino acid sequence: CASSPGAGYEQYF. The variable domain in full, completed from reference TRBV18 and TRBJ2-7, reads NAGVMQNPRHLVRRRGQEARLRCSPMKGHSHVYWYRQLPEEGLKFMVYLQKENIIDESGMPKERFSAEFPKEGPSILRIQQVVRGDSAAYFCASSPGAGYEQYFGPGTRLTVT.

This clone has just a few counts. The chain couples TRBV27 to TRBJ1-4; no reliable D call. CDR1 and CDR2 (germline): MNHEY, SMNVEV (reference sequence). The length of the CDR3 is 10 residues. Trimming took off 6 bases at V and 8 bases at J, with 4 bases between the two ends. CDR3 sequence: CASRQEKLFF. The CDR3 DNA follows: TGTGCCAGCAGGCAGGAAAAACTGTTTTTT.

A word on this clone: The identical CDR3 is also encoded by other nucleotide sequences in the sample. The chain joins TRBV28 to TRBJ1-4, with D possibly matching TRBD1 (5 bases). This CDR3 has 14 amino acids. Germline V gives CDR1 MDHEN, CDR2 SYDVKM. V was cut by 6 bases and J by 0 bases, with 8 bases left in between. DNA of the CDR3: TGTGCCAGCAGGCCAGGGACAACTAATGAAAAACTGTTTTTT. It encodes CASRPGTTNEKLFF.

The gene calls are TRBV10-2 and TRBJ2-1, with D perhaps TRBD1 or TRBD2 (5 bases each). V was clipped by 7 bases and J by 4 bases, with 26 bases between them. There are 18 residues in the CDR3. Germline V gene sequence: CDR1 WSHSY, CDR2 SAAADI. CDR3 coding DNA: TGCGCCAGCAATGTCGGGACGCACTCTCTGCTCTATTACAATGAGCAGTTCTTC. Translated: CASNVGTHSLLYYNEQFF.